A single sample is the source of the 5 T cell receptor beta chains below, sequenced in a study of patients and donors after allogeneic stem cell transplantation. Using its own MiXCR run on the RT-PCR reads, TCRdb lists one record per CDR3 protein. The sample holds about 960,000 distinct CDR3 sequences, around 17% seen once. Input material: blood, either unsorted or a sorted T cell fraction (not recorded which). These receptors were collected from a human donor who was either an allogeneic HSCT recipient or a stem cell or donor lymphocyte infusion donor (not recorded which). It is not recorded whose cells these are; they may come from a transplant donor.

The chain recombines TRBV20-1 with TRBJ2-7; 7 positions agree with TRBD2. Germline V gene lookup returns CDR1 DFQATT and CDR2 SNEGSKA (reference sequence). V lost 1 base, J lost 5 bases, and 8 bases stayed unmatched. The CDR3 consists of 14 residues. CDR3 sequence reads: CSARGGGSIHEQYF. CDR3 coding DNA: TGCAGTGCTAGAGGGGGGGGGAGTATCCACGAGCAGTACTTC.

The CDR3 region is CASTSGGTGELFF. CDR3 coding DNA: TGTGCCAGTACATCCGGTGGCACCGGGGAGCTGTTTTTT. The V and J genes are TRBV7-9 and TRBJ2-2; D not certain. V was shortened by 9 bases and J by 4 bases, with 12 bases between the two germline ends. CDR1 is SEHNR and CDR2 is FQNEAQ in the germline V gene (reference sequence). This CDR3 is 13 amino acids long.

This clonotype was seen only a few times. This chain uses TRBV4-1 with TRBJ2-1, with D maybe TRBD1 (6 bases). V dropped 4 bases and J dropped 1 base, with 20 bases sitting between them. The germline gives CDR1 MGHRA, CDR2 YSYEKL. This CDR3 has 18 amino acids. The CDR3 region is CASSPRDPLRGSYNEQFF. CDR3 in DNA: TGCGCCAGCAGCCCCCGGGACCCACTTAGGGGGTCCTACAATGAGCAGTTCTTC.

This chain uses TRBV24-1 with TRBJ1-2, with a tentative D call TRBD1 (6 bases). Germline CDR1 and CDR2: KGHDR and SFDVKD. This CDR3 has 13 residues. Trimming took off 4 bases at V and 7 bases at J, with 12 bases between the two ends. CDR3 coding DNA: TGTGCCACCAGTGACCCTAACAGGGCTGGCTACACCTTC. It specifies CATSDPNRAGYTF.

This chain connects TRBV24-1 to TRBJ2-2; TRBD1 agrees at 7 bases. Germline V gene data show CDR1 as KGHDR and CDR2 as SFDVKD. The J segment lost 1 base and the V segment lost 1 base, leaving 2 bases of the junction unmatched. The CDR3 is 16 residues long. As DNA, the CDR3 is TGTGCCACCAGTGATTTTCCAGGGGGGAACACCGGGGAGCTGTTTTTT. Translation gives CATSDFPGGNTGELFF.